The TCR beta chain under discussion was sequenced for a study of cytomegalovirus exposure and HLA in healthy donors. Here immunoSEQ multiplex PCR was the method, and the copy in TCRdb shows in-frame clones only, minus some. Here the sample spans a few hundred thousand clones, 87% being singletons. The CDR3 consists of 14 residues. Trimming took 7 bases from V and 7 from J; bases not matched to a gene: 12. Germline V gives CDR1 LNHDA, CDR2 SQIVND (reference sequence). The clonotype was recovered from a man aged 18 to 29 in good health and CMV-seropositive. The chain links TRBV19 to TRBJ1-2, with TRBD1 matching over 7 bases. Sequenced sample: PBMCs. As DNA, the CDR3 is TGTGCCAGTACCAGCCCCCAGGGGGTGCGTGGCTACACCTTC. This gives the protein CASTSPQGVRGYTF.